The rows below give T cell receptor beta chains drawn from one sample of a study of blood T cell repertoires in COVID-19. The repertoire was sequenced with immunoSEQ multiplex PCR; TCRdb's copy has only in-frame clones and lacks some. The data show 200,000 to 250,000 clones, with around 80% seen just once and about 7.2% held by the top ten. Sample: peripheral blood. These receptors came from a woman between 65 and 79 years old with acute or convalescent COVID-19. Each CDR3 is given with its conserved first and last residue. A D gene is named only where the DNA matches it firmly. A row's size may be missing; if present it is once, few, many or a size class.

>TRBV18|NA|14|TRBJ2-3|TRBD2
CASSPTSGTDTQYF
TGTGCCAGCTCACCGACTAGCGGCACAGATACGCAGTATTTT
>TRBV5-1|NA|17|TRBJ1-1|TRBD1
CASSFTGVGVVGTEAFF
TGCGCCAGCAGCTTTACAGGGGTTGGTGTGGTTGGCACTGAAGCTTTCTTT
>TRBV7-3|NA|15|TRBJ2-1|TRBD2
CASSSQRGGTHEQFF
TGTGCCAGCAGTTCCCAGCGGGGGGGTACTCATGAGCAGTTCTTC
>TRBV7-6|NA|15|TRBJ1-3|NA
CASSIGGPGGNTIYF
TGTGCCAGCAGTATCGGGGGGCCTGGAGGAAACACCATATATTTT
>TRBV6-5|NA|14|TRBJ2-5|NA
CAVVDNGVQETQYF
TGTGCCGTAGTTGACAACGGGGTACAAGAGACCCAGTACTTC
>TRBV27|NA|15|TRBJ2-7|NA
CASSRKAGSEYEQYF
TGTGCCAGCAGCAGGAAAGCGGGTTCCGAATACGAGCAGTACTTC
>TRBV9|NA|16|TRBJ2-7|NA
CASSPLGGGWRDEQYF
TGTGCCAGCAGCCCCCTAGGGGGGGGCTGGCGGGACGAGCAGTACTTC
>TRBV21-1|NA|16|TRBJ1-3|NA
CASSSTRQVGGNTIYF
TGTGCCAGCAGCTCAACGCGACAGGTGGGTGGGAACACCATATATTTT
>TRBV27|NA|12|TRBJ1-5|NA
CASREIGQPQHF
TGTGCCAGCCGAGAAATCGGTCAGCCCCAGCATTTT
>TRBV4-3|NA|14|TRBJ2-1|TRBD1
CASSQGTGEDEQFF
TGCGCCAGCAGCCAGGGGACAGGGGAGGATGAGCAGTTCTTC
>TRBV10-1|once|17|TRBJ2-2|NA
CASSKRHPGINTGELFF
TGCGCCAGCAGTAAACGACATCCGGGGATCAACACCGGGGAGCTGTTTTTT
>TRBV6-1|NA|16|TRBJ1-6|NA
CASSEALRGGGSPLHF
TGTGCCAGCAGTGAAGCGCTCCGGGGTGGAGGTTCACCCCTCCACTTT
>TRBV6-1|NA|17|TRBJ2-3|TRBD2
CASSEARRTSGADTQYF
TGTGCCAGCAGTGAAGCGAGAAGGACTAGCGGGGCAGATACGCAGTATTTT
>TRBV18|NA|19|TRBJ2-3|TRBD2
CASSPLYMGLAGSTDTQYF
TGTGCCAGCTCACCACTGTACATGGGACTAGCGGGGAGCACAGATACGCAGTATTTT
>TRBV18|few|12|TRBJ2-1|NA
CASSPGGNEQFF
TGTGCCAGCTCACCGGGAGGCAATGAGCAGTTCTTC
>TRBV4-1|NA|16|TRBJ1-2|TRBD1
CASSQGTGQTNYGYTF
TGCGCCAGCAGCCAAGGGACAGGGCAAACTAACTATGGCTACACCTTC
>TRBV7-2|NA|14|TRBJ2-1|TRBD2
CASRSGGGNNEQFF
TGTGCCAGCAGAAGCGGGGGGGGGAACAATGAGCAGTTCTTC
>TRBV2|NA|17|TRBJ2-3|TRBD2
CASSPRRGGWGTDTQYF
TGTGCCAGCAGCCCAAGGCGGGGGGGCTGGGGCACAGATACGCAGTATTTT
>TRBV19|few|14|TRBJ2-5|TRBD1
CASSPAGGEETQYF
TGTGCCAGTAGTCCGGCAGGGGGCGAGGAGACCCAGTACTTC
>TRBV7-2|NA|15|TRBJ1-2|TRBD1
CASSYSGGDRYGYTF
TGTGCCAGCAGCTACTCAGGGGGCGATAGGTATGGCTACACCTTC
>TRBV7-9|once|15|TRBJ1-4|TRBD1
CASSLGGTGSEKLFF
TGTGCCAGCAGCTTAGGGGGGACAGGGAGTGAAAAACTGTTTTTT
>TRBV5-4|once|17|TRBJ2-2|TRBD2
CASTTKRGGAGTGELFF
TGTGCCAGCACGACTAAACGCGGGGGGGCAGGGACCGGGGAGCTGTTTTTT
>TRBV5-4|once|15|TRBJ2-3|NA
CASSLDRLGADTQYF
TGTGCCAGCAGCTTAGACAGACTCGGCGCAGATACGCAGTATTTT
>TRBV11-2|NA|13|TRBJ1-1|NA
CASSLRLRAGAFF
TGTGCCAGCAGCCTCCGCCTGCGGGCGGGAGCTTTCTTT
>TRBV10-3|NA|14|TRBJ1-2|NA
CAISPQLSLVGYTF
TGTGCCATCAGCCCACAGCTATCACTTGTCGGCTACACCTTC
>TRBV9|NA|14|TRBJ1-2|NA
CASSVAGTTYGYTF
TGTGCCAGCAGCGTAGCTGGCACTACCTATGGCTACACCTTC
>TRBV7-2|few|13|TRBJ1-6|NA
CASSGTRNSPLHF
TGTGCCAGCAGCGGCACCCGTAATTCACCCCTCCACTTT
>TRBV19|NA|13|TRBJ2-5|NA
CASSLQDQETQYF
TGTGCCAGTAGTCTCCAGGACCAAGAGACCCAGTACTTC
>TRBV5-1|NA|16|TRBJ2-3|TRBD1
CASSNSDRALTDTQYF
TGCGCCAGCAGCAATTCGGACAGGGCCCTCACAGATACGCAGTATTTT
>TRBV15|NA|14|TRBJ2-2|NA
CATSLAGNTGELFF
TGTGCCACCAGCCTCGCCGGGAACACCGGGGAGCTGTTTTTT
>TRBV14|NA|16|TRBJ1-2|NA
CASSQGADQGTYGYTF
TGTGCCAGCAGCCAAGGGGCGGATCAGGGGACCTATGGCTACACCTTC
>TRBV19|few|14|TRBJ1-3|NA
CASARTDLQYTIYF
TGTGCCAGCGCGAGGACGGACTTGCAATACACCATATATTTT
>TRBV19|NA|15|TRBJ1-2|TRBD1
CASSARDRVYDGYTF
TGTGCCAGTAGCGCCCGGGACAGGGTATATGATGGCTACACCTTC
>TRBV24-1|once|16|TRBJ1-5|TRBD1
CATSESGTAWNQPQHF
TGTGCCACCAGTGAATCCGGGACAGCCTGGAATCAGCCCCAGCATTTT
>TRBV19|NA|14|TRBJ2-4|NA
CASSIGGQRDIQYF
TGTGCCAGTAGTATCGGGGGACAGAGGGACATTCAGTACTTC
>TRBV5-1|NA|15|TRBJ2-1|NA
CASSSGGGIYNEQFF
TGCGCCAGCAGCTCGGGTGGGGGCATCTACAATGAGCAGTTCTTC
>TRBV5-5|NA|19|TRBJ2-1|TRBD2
CASSTGGTSGARSNNEQFF
TGTGCCAGCAGCACCGGGGGGACTAGCGGGGCCCGGTCGAACAATGAGCAGTTCTTC
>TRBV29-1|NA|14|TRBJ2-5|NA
CSVRHRGGGETQYF
TGCAGCGTTCGGCACAGGGGAGGAGGAGAGACCCAGTACTTC
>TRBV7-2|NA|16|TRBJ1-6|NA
CASSFRPRGANSPLHF
TGTGCCAGCAGCTTTCGCCCCAGGGGCGCAAATTCACCCCTCCACTTT
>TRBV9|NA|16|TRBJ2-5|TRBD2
CASSVGSGGGIETQYF
TGTGCCAGCAGCGTAGGTAGCGGGGGAGGAATCGAGACCCAGTACTTC
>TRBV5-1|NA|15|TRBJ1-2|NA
CASSPDVKYGGGYTF
TGCGCCAGCAGCCCGGACGTAAAGTACGGGGGTGGCTACACCTTC
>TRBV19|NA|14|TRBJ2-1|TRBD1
CASRAGQGGNEQFF
TGTGCCAGTAGAGCGGGACAGGGGGGCAATGAGCAGTTCTTC